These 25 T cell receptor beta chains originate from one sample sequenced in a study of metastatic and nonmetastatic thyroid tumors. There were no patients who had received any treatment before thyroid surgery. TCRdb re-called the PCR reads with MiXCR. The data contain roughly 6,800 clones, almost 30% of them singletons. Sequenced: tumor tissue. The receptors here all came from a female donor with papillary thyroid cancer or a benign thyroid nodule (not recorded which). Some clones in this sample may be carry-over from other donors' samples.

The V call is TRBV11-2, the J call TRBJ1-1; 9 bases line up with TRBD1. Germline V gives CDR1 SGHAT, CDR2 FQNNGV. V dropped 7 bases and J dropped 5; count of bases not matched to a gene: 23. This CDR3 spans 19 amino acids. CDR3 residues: CASILRVSGTGKGGTEAFF. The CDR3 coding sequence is TGTGCCAGCATCCTACGAGTGTCCGGGACAGGGAAAGGGGGGACTGAAGCTTTCTTT.

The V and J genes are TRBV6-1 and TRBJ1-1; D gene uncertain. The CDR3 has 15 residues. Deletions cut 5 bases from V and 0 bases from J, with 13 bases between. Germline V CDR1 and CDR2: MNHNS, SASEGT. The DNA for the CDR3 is TGTGCCAGCAGTCCCCCCGGAGGCTTGAACACTGAAGCTTTCTTT. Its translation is CASSPPGGLNTEAFF.

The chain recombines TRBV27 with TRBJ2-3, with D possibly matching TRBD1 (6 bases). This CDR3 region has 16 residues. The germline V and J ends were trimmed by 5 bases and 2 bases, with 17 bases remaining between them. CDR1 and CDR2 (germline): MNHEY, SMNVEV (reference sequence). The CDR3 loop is CASSLRPGQNTDTQYF. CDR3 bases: TGTGCCAGCAGTCTTAGACCGGGACAAAACACAGATACGCAGTATTTT.

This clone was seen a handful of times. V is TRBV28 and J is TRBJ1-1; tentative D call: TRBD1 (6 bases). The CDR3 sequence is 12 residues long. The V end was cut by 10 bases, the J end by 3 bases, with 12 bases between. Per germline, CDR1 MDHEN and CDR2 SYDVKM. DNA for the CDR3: TGTGCCACTCAGCACAGGGACACTGAAGCTTTCTTT. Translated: CATQHRDTEAFF.

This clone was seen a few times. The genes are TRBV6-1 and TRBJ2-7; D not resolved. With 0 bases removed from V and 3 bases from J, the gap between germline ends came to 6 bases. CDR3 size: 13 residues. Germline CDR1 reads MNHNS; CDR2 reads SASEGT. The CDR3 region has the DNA TGTGCCAGCAGTGAAGCGTACAGCTACGAGCAGTACTTC. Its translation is CASSEAYSYEQYF.

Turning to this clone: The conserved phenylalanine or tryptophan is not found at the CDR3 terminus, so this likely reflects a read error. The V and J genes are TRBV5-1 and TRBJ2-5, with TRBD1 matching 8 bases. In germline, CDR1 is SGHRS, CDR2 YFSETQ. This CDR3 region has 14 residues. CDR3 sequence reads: CANSSGGAEHTQYS. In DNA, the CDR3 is TGCGCCAACAGCTCAGGGGGCGCGGAACACACCCAGTACTCC.

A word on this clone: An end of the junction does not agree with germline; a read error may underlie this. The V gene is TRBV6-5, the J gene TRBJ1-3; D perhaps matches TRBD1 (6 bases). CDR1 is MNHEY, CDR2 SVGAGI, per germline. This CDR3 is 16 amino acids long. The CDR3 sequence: CASGYGGNRAGNTIYF. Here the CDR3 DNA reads TGTGCCAGCGGTTACGGGGGGAACAGGGCTGGAAACACCATATATTTT.

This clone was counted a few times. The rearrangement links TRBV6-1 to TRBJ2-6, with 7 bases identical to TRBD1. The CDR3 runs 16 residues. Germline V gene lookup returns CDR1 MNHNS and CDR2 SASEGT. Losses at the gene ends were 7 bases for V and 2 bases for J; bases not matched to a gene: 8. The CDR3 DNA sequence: TGTGCCAGCAATCGACAGGGTGGGACTGGGGCCAACGTCCTGACTTTC. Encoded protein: CASNRQGGTGANVLTF.

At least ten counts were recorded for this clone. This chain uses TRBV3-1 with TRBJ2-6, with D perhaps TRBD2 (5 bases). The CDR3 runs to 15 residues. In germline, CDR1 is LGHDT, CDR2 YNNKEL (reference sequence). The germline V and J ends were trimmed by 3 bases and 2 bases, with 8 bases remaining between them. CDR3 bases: TGTGCCAGCAGCCAGAGGGCTCCTGGGGCCAACGTCCTGACTTTC. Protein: CASSQRAPGANVLTF. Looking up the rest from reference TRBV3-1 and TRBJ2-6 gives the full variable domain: DTAVSQTPKYLVTQMGNDKSIKCEQNLGHDTMYWYKQDSKKFLKIMFSYNNKELIINETVPNRFSPKSPDKAHLNLHINSLELGDSAVYFCASSQRAPGANVLTFGAGSRLTVL.

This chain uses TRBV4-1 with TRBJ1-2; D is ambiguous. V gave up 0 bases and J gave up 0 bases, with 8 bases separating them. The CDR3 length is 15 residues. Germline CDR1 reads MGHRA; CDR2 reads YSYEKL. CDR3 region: CASSQDRAANYGYTF. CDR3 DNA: TGCGCCAGCAGCCAAGATCGGGCAGCTAACTATGGCTACACCTTC.

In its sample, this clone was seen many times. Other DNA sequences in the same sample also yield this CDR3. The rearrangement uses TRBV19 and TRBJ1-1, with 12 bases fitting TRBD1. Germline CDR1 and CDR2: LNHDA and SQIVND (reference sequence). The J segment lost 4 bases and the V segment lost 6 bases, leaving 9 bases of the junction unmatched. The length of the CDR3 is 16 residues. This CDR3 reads CASRGTGGTSGTEAFF. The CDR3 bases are TGTGCCAGTAGGGGGACAGGGGGCACGTCAGGCACTGAAGCTTTCTTT.

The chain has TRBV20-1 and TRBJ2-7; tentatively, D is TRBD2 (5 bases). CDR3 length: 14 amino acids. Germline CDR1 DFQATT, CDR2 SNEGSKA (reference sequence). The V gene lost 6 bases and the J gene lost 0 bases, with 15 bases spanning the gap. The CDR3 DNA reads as TGCAGTGCCTCCGACGGGGTCAGCTCCTACGAGCAGTACTTC. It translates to CSASDGVSSYEQYF.

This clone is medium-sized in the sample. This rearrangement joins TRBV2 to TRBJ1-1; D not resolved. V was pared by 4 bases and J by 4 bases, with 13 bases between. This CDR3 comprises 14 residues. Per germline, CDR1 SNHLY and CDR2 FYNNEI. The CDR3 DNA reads TGTGCCAGCAGTGGTGAAACCTTGGGCACTGAAGCTTTCTTT. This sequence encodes CASSGETLGTEAFF.

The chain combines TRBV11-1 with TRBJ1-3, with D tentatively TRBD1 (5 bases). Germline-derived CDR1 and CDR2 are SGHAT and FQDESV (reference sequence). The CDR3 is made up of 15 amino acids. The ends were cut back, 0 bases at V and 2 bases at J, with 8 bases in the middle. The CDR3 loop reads CASSLAGGAGNTIYF. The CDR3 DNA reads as TGTGCCAGCAGCTTAGCGGGGGGGGCTGGAAACACCATATATTTT.

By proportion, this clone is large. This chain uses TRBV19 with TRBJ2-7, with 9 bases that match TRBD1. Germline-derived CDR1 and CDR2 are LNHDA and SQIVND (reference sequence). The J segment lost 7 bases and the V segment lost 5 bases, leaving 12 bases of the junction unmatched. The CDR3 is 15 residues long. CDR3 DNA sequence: TGTGCCAGTAGTCCCGACAGGGGGGACCTTAGGGAGCAGTACTTC. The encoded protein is CASSPDRGDLREQYF.

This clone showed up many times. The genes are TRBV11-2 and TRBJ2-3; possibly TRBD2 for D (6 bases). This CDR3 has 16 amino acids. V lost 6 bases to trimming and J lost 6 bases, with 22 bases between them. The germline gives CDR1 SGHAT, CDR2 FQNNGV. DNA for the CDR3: TGTGCCAGCAGTTCTACGACGGGATGGGGGAGGGATACGCAGTATTTT. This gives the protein CASSSTTGWGRDTQYF.

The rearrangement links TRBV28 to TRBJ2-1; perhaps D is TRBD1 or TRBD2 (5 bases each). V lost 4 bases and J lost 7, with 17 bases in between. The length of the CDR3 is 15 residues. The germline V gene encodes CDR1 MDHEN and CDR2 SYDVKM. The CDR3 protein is CASSSGTFDLNEQFF. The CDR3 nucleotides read TGTGCCAGCAGTTCAGGGACGTTCGATTTGAATGAGCAGTTCTTC.

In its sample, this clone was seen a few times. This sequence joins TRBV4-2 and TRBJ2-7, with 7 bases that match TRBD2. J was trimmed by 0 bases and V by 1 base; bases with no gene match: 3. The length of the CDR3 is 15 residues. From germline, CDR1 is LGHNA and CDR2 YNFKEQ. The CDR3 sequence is CASSQASGLSYEQYF. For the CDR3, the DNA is TGTGCCAGCAGCCAAGCTAGCGGACTCTCCTACGAGCAGTACTTC.

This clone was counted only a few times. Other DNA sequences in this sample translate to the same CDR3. The CDR3 coding sequence is TGTGCCAGCACTCCCGGGGGCGGGGCGCCGTACAATGAGCAGTTCTTC. It codes for CASTPGGGAPYNEQFF. The chain recombines TRBV28 with TRBJ2-1; D possibly matches TRBD1 or TRBD2 (6 bases each). Germline V CDR1 and CDR2: MDHEN, SYDVKM. The CDR3 has 16 residues. Trimming pared 7 bases from V and 4 bases from J, leaving 20 bases between.

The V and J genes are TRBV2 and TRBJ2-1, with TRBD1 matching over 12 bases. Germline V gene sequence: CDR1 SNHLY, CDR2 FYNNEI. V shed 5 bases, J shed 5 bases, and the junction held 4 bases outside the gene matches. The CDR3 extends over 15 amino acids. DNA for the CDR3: TGTGCCAGCAGTCGGGACAGGGGGCGCCACAATGAGCAGTTCTTC. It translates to CASSRDRGRHNEQFF.

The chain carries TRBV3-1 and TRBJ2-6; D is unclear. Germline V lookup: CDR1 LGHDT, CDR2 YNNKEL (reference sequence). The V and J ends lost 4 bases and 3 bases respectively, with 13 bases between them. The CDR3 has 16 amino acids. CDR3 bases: TGTGCCAGCAGCCGCTCTGCGATCGGTGGGGCCAACGTCCTGACTTTC. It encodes CASSRSAIGGANVLTF. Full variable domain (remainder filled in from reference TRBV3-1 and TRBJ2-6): DTAVSQTPKYLVTQMGNDKSIKCEQNLGHDTMYWYKQDSKKFLKIMFSYNNKELIINETVPNRFSPKSPDKAHLNLHINSLELGDSAVYFCASSRSAIGGANVLTFGAGSRLTVL.

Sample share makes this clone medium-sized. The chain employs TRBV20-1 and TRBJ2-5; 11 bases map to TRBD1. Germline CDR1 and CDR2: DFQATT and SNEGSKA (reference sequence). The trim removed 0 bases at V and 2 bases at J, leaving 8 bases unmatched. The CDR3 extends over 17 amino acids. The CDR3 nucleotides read TGCAGTGCTAGAGACACTTCCGGGACAGGGGGACAAGAGACCCAGTACTTC. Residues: CSARDTSGTGGQETQYF.

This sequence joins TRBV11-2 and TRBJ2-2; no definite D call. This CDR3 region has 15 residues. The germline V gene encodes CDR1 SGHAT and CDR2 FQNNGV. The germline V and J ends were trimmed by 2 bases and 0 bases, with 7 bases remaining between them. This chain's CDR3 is CASSLPIANTGELFF. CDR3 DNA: TGTGCCAGCAGCTTACCGATAGCGAACACCGGGGAGCTGTTTTTT.

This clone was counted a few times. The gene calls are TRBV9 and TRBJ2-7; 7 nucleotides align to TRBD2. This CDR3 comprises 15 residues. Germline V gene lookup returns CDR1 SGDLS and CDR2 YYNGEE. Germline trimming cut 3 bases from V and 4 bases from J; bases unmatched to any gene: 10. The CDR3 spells CASSGAKGGSYEQYF. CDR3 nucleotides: TGTGCCAGCAGCGGTGCCAAGGGCGGGAGTTACGAGCAGTACTTC.

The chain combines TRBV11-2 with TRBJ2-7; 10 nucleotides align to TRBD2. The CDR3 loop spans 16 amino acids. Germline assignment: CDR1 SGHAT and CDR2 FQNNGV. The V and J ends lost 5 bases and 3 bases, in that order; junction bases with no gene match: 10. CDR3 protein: CASSILAGEFFYEQYF. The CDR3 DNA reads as TGTGCCAGCAGCATTCTAGCGGGAGAGTTTTTCTACGAGCAGTACTTC.